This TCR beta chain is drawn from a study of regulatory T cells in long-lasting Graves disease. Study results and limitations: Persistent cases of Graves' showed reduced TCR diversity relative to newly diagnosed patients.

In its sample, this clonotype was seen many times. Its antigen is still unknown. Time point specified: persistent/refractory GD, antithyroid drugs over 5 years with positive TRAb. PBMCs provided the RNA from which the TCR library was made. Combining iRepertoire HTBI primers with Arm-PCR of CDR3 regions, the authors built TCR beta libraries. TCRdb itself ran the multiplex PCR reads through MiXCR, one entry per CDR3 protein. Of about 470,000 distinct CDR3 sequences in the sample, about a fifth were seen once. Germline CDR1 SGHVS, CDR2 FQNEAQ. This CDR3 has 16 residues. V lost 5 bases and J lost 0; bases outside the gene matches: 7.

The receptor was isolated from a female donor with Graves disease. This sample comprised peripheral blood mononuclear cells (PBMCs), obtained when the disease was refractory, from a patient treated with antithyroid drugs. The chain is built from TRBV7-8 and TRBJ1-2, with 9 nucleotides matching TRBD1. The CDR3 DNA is TGTGCCAGCAGCGCCCGGGACAGGGAAGCTAACTATGGCTACACCTTC. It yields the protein CASSARDREANYGYTF. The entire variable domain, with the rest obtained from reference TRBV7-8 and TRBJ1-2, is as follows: GAGVSQSPRYKVAKRGQDVALRCDPISGHVSLFWYQQALGQGPEFLTYFQNEAQLDKSGLPSDRFFAERPEGSVSTLKIQRTQQEDSAVYLCASSARDREANYGYTFGSGTRLTVV.